The 28 T cell receptor beta chains given below trace back to one sample, sequenced in a study of T cell clusters in autoimmune cytopenias (dated by TCRdb to between 2017 and 2020). Each sample's TRB amplification started from 250 ng of peripheral blood genomic DNA, which corresponds to tens of thousands of genome equivalents. Sequencing was carried out with an Illumina MiSeq. Multiplex PCR with a touch-down protocol amplified TRB rearrangements, with the TRB-A and TRB-B primer pools combined in a single tube. Following TCRdb reprocessing, every CDR3 protein sequence forms one entry, and DNA is not provided. The data table for this sample lists 7,000 or so distinct CDR3 sequences. The top ten clones comprise around 18% of the sample. This sample was also put to use in a study of T cell repertoires in aging, cancer and after chemotherapy.

The specimen sequenced was peripheral blood. Every receptor here comes from a human donor in good health.

The V and J genes are TRBV6-1 and TRBJ2-3; TCRdb's assignment of TRBD1 cannot be checked, as there is no DNA. CDR1 is MNHNS, CDR2 SASEGT, per germline. This CDR3 comprises 14 residues. CDR3 region: CASSEGQGPDTQYF.

The chain joins TRBV4-3 to TRBJ1-2; TCRdb indicates TRBD1, and absent DNA this call remains unverified. There are 16 residues in the CDR3. Looked up from germline, CDR1 is LGHNA and CDR2 is YSLEER. The CDR3 reads CASSQDWGHSNYGYTF.

This clonotype is classed as medium-sized (0.01 to 0.1%) by frequency. J is TRBJ2-5 and V is TRBV19. This CDR3 has 12 amino acids. The V gene's germline CDR1 is LNHDA and CDR2 SQIVND (reference sequence). Here the CDR3 reads CASSTGQETQYF.

V usage is TRBV20-1 and J usage is TRBJ1-5; absent DNA, TCRdb's TRBD1 call cannot be checked. The CDR3 spans 13 residues. Germline CDR1 is DFQATT and CDR2 is SNEGSKA (reference sequence). This chain's CDR3 is CSAGGTQNQPQHF.

The chain's CDR3 is CASSLTGGEGTEAFF. The chain joins TRBV7-2 to TRBJ1-1; the D call from TCRdb, TRBD1, cannot be confirmed without DNA. The germline V gene has CDR1 SGHTA and CDR2 FQGNSA. The CDR3 loop spans 15 amino acids.

This sequence joins TRBV29-1 and TRBJ2-7; there is no DNA to check the TCRdb D call of TRBD1. In germline, CDR1 is SQVTM, CDR2 ANQGSEA. The CDR3 totals 14 residues. The CDR3 sequence is CSVLGQGRHYEQYF.

This sequence joins TRBV4-3 and TRBJ2-7. Germline CDR1 and CDR2: LGHNA and YSLEER. CDR3 length: 15 residues. The CDR3 loop reads CASSQDIESSYEQYF.

This clonotype shows up as medium-sized by frequency. The rearrangement uses TRBV30 and TRBJ1-1; no DNA is available, so the TRBD1 call from TCRdb remains unchecked. Germline CDR1 is GTSNPN and CDR2 is SVGIG (reference sequence). The CDR3 contains 11 residues. CDR3 sequence: CAQGTNTEAFF.

This clonotype shows up as medium-sized by frequency. V usage is TRBV6-5 and J usage is TRBJ2-1; TCRdb calls TRBD1, which cannot be checked without DNA. Germline CDR1 and CDR2: MNHEY and SVGAGI. This CDR3 contains 13 residues. CDR3: CASSRAKGNEQFF.

The chain couples TRBV5-6 to TRBJ2-4. Germline CDR1 reads SGHDT; CDR2 reads YYEEEE. This CDR3 is 16 amino acids long. CDR3 residues: CASSLAPRGFFNIQYF.

V and J are TRBV5-4 and TRBJ1-1; TCRdb's assignment of TRBD1 cannot be checked, as there is no DNA. The germline V gene has CDR1 SGHNT and CDR2 YYREEE (reference sequence). The CDR3 has 12 amino acids. The CDR3 loop is CASSPGFTEAFF.

V is TRBV4-2 and J is TRBJ2-1. The CDR3 has 13 residues. Germline V gene lookup returns CDR1 LGHNA and CDR2 YNFKEQ. Here the CDR3 reads CASSLWSHLEQFF.

This sequence joins TRBV20-1 and TRBJ2-7; TCRdb names TRBD2, which stays unverified in the absence of DNA. This CDR3 contains 19 residues. Germline V gives CDR1 DFQATT, CDR2 SNEGSKA (reference sequence). CDR3 region: CSARADGLAAGARDYEQYF.

The chain uses TRBV27 and TRBJ2-1; TCRdb's D call, TRBD1, is unchecked because there is no DNA. CDR1 is MNHEY and CDR2 is SMNVEV in the germline V gene (reference sequence). The CDR3 is made up of 16 amino acids. CDR3 residues: CASSSGQGVNINEQFF.

The chain has TRBV18 and TRBJ1-1. Per the germline V gene, CDR1 is KGHSH and CDR2 is LQKENI. The CDR3 extends over 11 amino acids. This CDR3 is CASSQPPEAFF.

This clonotype is deemed medium-sized by its frequency. The chain links TRBV11-1 to TRBJ2-7. CDR1 is SGHAT and CDR2 is FQDESV in the germline V gene (reference sequence). The CDR3 loop spans 14 amino acids. This CDR3 is CASSREQGTYEQYF.

The J gene is TRBJ2-3, the V gene TRBV15. The CDR3 runs to 14 residues. CDR1 and CDR2 from the germline V gene are LNHNV and YYDKDF (reference sequence). Here the CDR3 reads CATGSSLFSDTQYF.

J is TRBJ2-2 and V is TRBV18; as DNA is missing, the TRBD1 call by TCRdb cannot be tested. CDR1 and CDR2 (germline): KGHSH, LQKENI. This CDR3 has 15 amino acids. CDR3: CASSGQGQNTGELFF.

CDR3 loop: CASSPQGYNEKLFF. This chain links TRBV27 with TRBJ1-4; with no DNA, the TCRdb D assignment of TRBD1 cannot be verified. The length of the CDR3 is 14 residues. CDR1 MNHEY and CDR2 SMNVEV come from the germline V gene (reference sequence). The variable domain in full, with the rest retrieved from reference TRBV27 and TRBJ1-4, is EAQVTQNPRYLITVTGKKLTVTCSQNMNHEYMSWYRQDPGLGLRQIYYSMNVEVTDKGDVPEGYKVSRKEKRNFPLILESPSPNQTSLYFCASSPQGYNEKLFFGSGTQLSVL.

Considering frequency, this clonotype is large. This sequence joins TRBV29-1 and TRBJ2-7; TCRdb names TRBD1, which stays unverified in the absence of DNA. Germline values: CDR1 SQVTM, CDR2 ANQGSEA. CDR3 size: 13 residues. The CDR3 reads CSVMTGRGHEQYF.

The chain employs TRBV6-5 and TRBJ1-4; TCRdb indicates TRBD1, and absent DNA this call remains unverified. The CDR3 is made up of 16 amino acids. Germline assignment: CDR1 MNHEY and CDR2 SVGAGI. The CDR3 region is CASSRDRVATNEKLFF.

Its frequency marks this clonotype as medium-sized (0.01 to 0.1%). This chain links TRBV12-3 or TRBV12-4 with TRBJ2-7. The CDR3 has 13 residues. The CDR3 sequence: CASSLEGSYEQYF.

This rearrangement joins TRBV20-1 to TRBJ1-2. The CDR3 covers 11 residues. Germline CDR1 reads DFQATT; CDR2 reads SNEGSKA (reference sequence). The CDR3 is CSGSMREGYTF.

The chain uses TRBV12-3 or TRBV12-4 and TRBJ1-5; with no DNA, the TCRdb D assignment of TRBD1 cannot be verified. The CDR3 is 15 residues long. Here the CDR3 reads CASSRGTVRNQPQHF.

This chain joins TRBV20-1 and TRBJ2-5; TCRdb calls TRBD1, which cannot be checked without DNA. The CDR3 spans 14 residues. The germline V gene has CDR1 DFQATT and CDR2 SNEGSKA (reference sequence). Here the CDR3 reads CSAQTGNTVETQYF.

In terms of frequency, this clonotype is medium-sized. The rearrangement joins TRBV30 to TRBJ2-7; TCRdb gives TRBD1 as the D gene, but with no DNA this cannot be confirmed. CDR3 size: 16 residues. Germline V gene data show CDR1 as GTSNPN and CDR2 as SVGIG (reference sequence). CDR3 in amino acids: CAWSGGAPPSSYEQYF.

The genes are TRBV7-6 and TRBJ1-6. CDR3 length: 12 residues. Germline CDR1 SGHVS, CDR2 FNYEAQ. CDR3 amino acids: CASSLARPPLHF.

V usage is TRBV6-5 and J usage is TRBJ1-3. This CDR3 has 11 amino acids. Per germline, CDR1 MNHEY and CDR2 SVGAGI. CDR3 region: CASSYDDTIYF.